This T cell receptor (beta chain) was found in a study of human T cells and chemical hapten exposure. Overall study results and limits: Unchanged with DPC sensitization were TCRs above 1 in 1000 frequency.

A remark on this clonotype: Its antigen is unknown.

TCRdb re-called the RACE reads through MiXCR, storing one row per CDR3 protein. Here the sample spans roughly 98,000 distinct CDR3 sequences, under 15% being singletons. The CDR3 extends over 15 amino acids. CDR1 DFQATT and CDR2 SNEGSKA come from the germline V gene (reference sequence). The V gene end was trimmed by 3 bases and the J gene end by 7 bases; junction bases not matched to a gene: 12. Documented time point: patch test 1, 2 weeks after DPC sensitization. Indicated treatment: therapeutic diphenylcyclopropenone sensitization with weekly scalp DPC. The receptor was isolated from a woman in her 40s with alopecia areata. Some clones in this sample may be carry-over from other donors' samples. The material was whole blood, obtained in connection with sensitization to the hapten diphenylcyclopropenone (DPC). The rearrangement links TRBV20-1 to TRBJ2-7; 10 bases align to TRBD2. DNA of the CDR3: TGCAGTGCTAGTAGGGGACTAGCGCTGCGGGGAGAGCAGTACTTC. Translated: CSASRGLALRGEQYF.